This T cell receptor (beta chain) was identified during a study of blood T cell repertoires in COVID-19. About the study: T cells, B-cell-depleted T cells, or PBMCs provided the cDNA or gDNA that served as material.

Per the authors' pipeline: Reference gene primers were amplified, and this amplification served to estimate nucleated cell counts. The assay was immunoSEQ multiplex PCR, and TCRdb's table has in-frame clones only and misses some. That table is the source of V, J and clone size, and D and trimming were worked out from the DNA. The sample contains 150,000 or so clones, around 90% of which appear only once. CDR3 length: 17 amino acids. Germline assignment: CDR1 MDHEN and CDR2 SYDVKM. V gave up 2 bases and J gave up 2 bases, with 16 bases separating them. V usage is TRBV28 and J usage is TRBJ1-5; a weak D match, TRBD1 (6 bases). Sequencing was done on a sample of peripheral blood. The sequence was obtained from a human donor in a cohort sampled during active COVID-19. The CDR3 nucleotides read TGTGCCAGCAGTTTACGCCACTACAGGGTTGGCAATCAGCCCCAGCATTTT. Residues: CASSLRHYRVGNQPQHF.